This T cell receptor beta chain comes out of a study of vaccination effects on CD4 cells after COVID-19. Study observations and caveats: Clones that were induced by infection or by vaccine showed marked contraction late after vaccination.

Turning to this clone: Its antigen remains unidentified.

Sequencing in the ViraFEST assay came after antigen-specific CD4+ T cells had been expanded with viral peptide pools, which were used to stimulate PBMC. At the end of around 11 days of culture, CD4+ T cells were isolated. According to the study, vaccine recipients showed no prior SARS-CoV-2 infection and negative nucleocapsid antibodies. The data were produced by immunoSEQ multiplex PCR, yet TCRdb's version contains in-frame clones alone and is incomplete. The profile shows about 73,000 clones, around 79% of them singletons. The CDR3 is 12 amino acids. With 5 bases removed from V and 5 bases from J, the gap between germline ends came to 9 bases.

V gene TRBV12-3 or TRBV12-4 combines with J gene TRBJ1-2, with a possible D match to TRBD1 (5 bases). This sequence originates from a human donor who received a COVID-19 vaccine. Sequenced material: CD4+ T cells from PBMCs cultured with HCoV-NL63 spike peptides, taken before COVID-19 vaccination. The CDR3 reads CASSGTLYGYTF. The CDR3 region has the DNA TGTGCCAGCAGTGGGACTCTTTATGGCTACACCTTC.